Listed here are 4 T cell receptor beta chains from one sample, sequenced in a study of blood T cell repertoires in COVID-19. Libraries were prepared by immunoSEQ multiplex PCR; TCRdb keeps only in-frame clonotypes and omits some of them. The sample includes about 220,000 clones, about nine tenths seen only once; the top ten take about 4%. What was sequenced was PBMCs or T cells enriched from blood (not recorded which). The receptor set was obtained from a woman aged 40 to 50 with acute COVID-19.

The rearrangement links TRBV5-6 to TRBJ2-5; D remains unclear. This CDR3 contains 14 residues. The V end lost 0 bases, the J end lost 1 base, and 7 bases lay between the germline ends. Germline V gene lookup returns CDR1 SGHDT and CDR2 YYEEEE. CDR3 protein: CASSLGSSQETQYF. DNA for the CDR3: TGTGCCAGCAGCTTGGGGTCCAGCCAAGAGACCCAGTACTTC. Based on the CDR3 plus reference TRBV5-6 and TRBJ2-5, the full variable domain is DAGVTQSPTHLIKTRGQQVTLRCSPKSGHDTVSWYQQALGQGPQFIFQYYEEEERQRGNFPDRFSGHQFPNYSSELNVNALLLGDSALYLCASSLGSSQETQYFGPGTRLLVL.

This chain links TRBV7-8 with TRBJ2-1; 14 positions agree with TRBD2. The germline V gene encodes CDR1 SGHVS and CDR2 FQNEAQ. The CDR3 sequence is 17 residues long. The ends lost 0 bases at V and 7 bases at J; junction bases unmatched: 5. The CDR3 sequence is CASSLARLAGGLNEQFF. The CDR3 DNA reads TGTGCCAGCAGCTTAGCCCGACTAGCGGGGGGGCTTAATGAGCAGTTCTTC. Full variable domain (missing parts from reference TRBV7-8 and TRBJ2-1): GAGVSQSPRYKVAKRGQDVALRCDPISGHVSLFWYQQALGQGPEFLTYFQNEAQLDKSGLPSDRFFAERPEGSVSTLKIQRTQQEDSAVYLCASSLARLAGGLNEQFFGPGTRLTVL.

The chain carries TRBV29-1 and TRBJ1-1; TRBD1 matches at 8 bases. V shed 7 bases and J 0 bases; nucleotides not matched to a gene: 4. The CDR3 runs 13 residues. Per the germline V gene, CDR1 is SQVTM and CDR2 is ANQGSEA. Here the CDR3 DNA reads TGCAGCGCCAGGACAGGGTTGAACACTGAAGCTTTCTTT. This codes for CSARTGLNTEAFF.

The CDR3 loop is CASSEVDLSEPGLFF. The CDR3 coding sequence is TGTGCCAGCAGTGAAGTTGACCTATCGGAACCGGGACTGTTTTTT. The rearrangement uses TRBV2 and TRBJ1-4; D is unresolved. The CDR3 has 15 amino acids. V was cut by 1 base and J by 13 bases, with 19 bases left in between. Germline V lookup: CDR1 SNHLY, CDR2 FYNNEI.